This entry describes one T cell receptor beta chain. Antigen specificity is unknown. The data were taken from a study of T cells after yellow fever vaccination. At the level of the study: Fractions containing few cells were prepared with SMART-Seq v4 Ultra Low Input.

The ends were cut back, 6 bases at V and 2 bases at J, with 20 bases in the middle. This CDR3 comprises 16 residues. The V gene's germline CDR1 is SGHTA and CDR2 FQGNSA. TCRdb independently ran MiXCR on the 5' RACE reads; one entry per CDR3 protein. The sample holds almost 600,000 distinct CDR3 sequences, roughly 13% seen once. Findings and limits, study-wide: Weaker, the secondary response peaked sooner, at day 5 versus 15. Reappearance after the booster was observed for most primary-vaccination clones (roughly 97% CD4, about 86% CD8).

This chain joins TRBV7-2 and TRBJ2-7, with a tentative D call TRBD2 (6 bases). The sequences come from PBMCs, collected on the day of the yellow fever booster vaccination. The clonotype originates from a man under 40 who received the YFV17D yellow fever vaccine. CDR3 loop: CASSFSPGESTYEQYF. The CDR3 nucleotides read TGTGCCAGCAGTTTTTCGCCGGGAGAGAGTACCTACGAGCAGTACTTC.